This T cell receptor (beta chain) came from a study of T cells in Graves' hyperthyroidism and ophthalmopathy. As for the study in general: At initial diagnosis, before any treatment had begun, peripheral blood was obtained.

RNA transcripts were the template for amplifying TCR beta CDR3 regions. The TCR CDR3 was amplified in a first-round RT-PCR using the HTBI primer set. TCRdb recomputed calls from the multiplex PCR reads with MiXCR, one row per CDR3 protein. Seen here are about 740,000 distinct CDR3 sequences, 11% to 15% observed once, and the top ten hold 10%. This clonotype was counted a few times. This CDR3 is 14 amino acids long. V lost 0 bases to trimming and J lost 5 bases, with 8 bases between them. Looked up from germline, CDR1 is SGHKS and CDR2 is YYEKEE (reference sequence). The sequence derives from a woman between 18 and 29 years old with Graves' hyperthyroidism. The gene calls are TRBV5-5 and TRBJ1-4; D perhaps matches TRBD1 (5 bases). Sample: blood. The CDR3 region has the DNA TGTGCCAGCAGCTTGGACAGGCGGAATGAAAAACTGTTTTTT. Protein product: CASSLDRRNEKLFF. Together with reference TRBV5-5 and TRBJ1-4, the CDR3 gives the full variable domain: DAGVTQSPTHLIKTRGQQVTLRCSPISGHKSVSWYQQVLGQGPQFIFQYYEKEERGRGNFPDRFSARQFPNYSSELNVNALLLGDSALYLCASSLDRRNEKLFFGSGTQLSVL.